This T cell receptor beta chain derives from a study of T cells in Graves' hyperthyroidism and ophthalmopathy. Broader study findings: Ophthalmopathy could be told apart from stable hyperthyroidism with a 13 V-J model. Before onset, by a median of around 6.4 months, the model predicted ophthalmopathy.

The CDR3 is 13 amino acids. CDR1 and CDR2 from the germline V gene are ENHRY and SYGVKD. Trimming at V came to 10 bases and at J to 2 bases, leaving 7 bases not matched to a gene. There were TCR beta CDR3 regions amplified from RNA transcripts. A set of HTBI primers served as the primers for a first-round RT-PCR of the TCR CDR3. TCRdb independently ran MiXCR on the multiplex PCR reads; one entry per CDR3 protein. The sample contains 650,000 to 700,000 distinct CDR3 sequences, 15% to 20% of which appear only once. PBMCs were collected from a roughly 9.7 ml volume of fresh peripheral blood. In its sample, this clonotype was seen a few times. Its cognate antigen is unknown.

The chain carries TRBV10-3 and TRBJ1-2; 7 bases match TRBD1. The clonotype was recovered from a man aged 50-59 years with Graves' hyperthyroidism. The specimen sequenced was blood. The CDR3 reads CANSDRPNYGYTF. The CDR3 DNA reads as TGTGCCAACTCGGACAGGCCCAACTATGGCTACACCTTC.